A selection of T cell receptor beta chains follows, all from one sample in a study of blood T cell repertoires in COVID-19. Data came from immunoSEQ multiplex PCR; TCRdb stores just in-frame clones and leaves some out. The data contain a few hundred thousand clones, about three quarters of them singletons. What was sequenced was peripheral blood. These TCRs come from a woman aged 70-85 years with acute or convalescent COVID-19. Each CDR3 is given with its conserved first and last residue. Each record gives: V gene, J gene, clone size, D gene, CDR3 protein, CDR3 DNA. The D gene is left open where the match is weak. Clone size is given for some rows only: seen once, a few or many times, or a class if the clone is expanded.

V: TRBV19; J: TRBJ2-5; size: few; D: TRBD2; CDR3: CASRLTGGETQYF; DNA: TGTGCCAGCCGCCTCACGGGGGGGGAGACCCAGTACTTC
V: TRBV29-1; J: TRBJ2-1; size: NA; D: TRBD1; CDR3: CSVGTEGGRNEQFF; DNA: TGCAGCGTTGGGACAGAAGGGGGCAGGAATGAGCAGTTCTTC
V: TRBV18; J: TRBJ2-7; size: once; D: TRBD1; CDR3: CASSPPWQGVGGSEQYF; DNA: TGTGCCAGCTCACCACCTTGGCAGGGGGTAGGAGGAAGCGAGCAGTACTTC
V: TRBV10-2; J: TRBJ1-1; size: few; D: TRBD1; CDR3: CASSDRGFTEAFF; DNA: TGCGCCAGCAGCGACAGGGGTTTTACTGAAGCTTTCTTT
V: TRBV20-1; J: TRBJ2-3; size: NA; D: TRBD2; CDR3: CSASRLLAGGNTDTQYF; DNA: TGCAGTGCTAGTCGCCTCCTAGCGGGGGGGAACACAGATACGCAGTATTTT
V: TRBV24-1; J: TRBJ2-7; size: NA; D: NA; CDR3: CATSGRPSYEQYF; DNA: TGTGCCACCAGTGGGAGGCCCTCCTACGAGCAGTACTTC
V: TRBV7-6; J: TRBJ2-1; size: NA; D: TRBD2; CDR3: CASSSGLAGVRVDEQFF; DNA: TGTGCCAGCAGCTCTGGACTAGCGGGGGTGCGGGTCGATGAGCAGTTCTTC
V: TRBV6-5; J: TRBJ2-5; size: NA; D: TRBD1; CDR3: CASSLQGPQETQYF; DNA: TGTGCCAGCAGCTTACAGGGGCCACAAGAGACCCAGTACTTC
V: TRBV4-3; J: TRBJ2-7; size: few; D: TRBD2; CDR3: CASSLTHQGLAEQYF; DNA: TGCGCCAGCAGCCTTACCCACCAGGGACTAGCGGAGCAGTACTTC
V: TRBV20-1; J: TRBJ2-2; size: NA; D: TRBD2; CDR3: CSASPPGGGGELFF; DNA: TGCAGTGCTAGTCCCCCGGGGGGTGGCGGGGAGCTGTTTTTT
V: TRBV9; J: TRBJ1-4; size: few; D: NA; CDR3: CASSVGGSNEKLFF; DNA: TGTGCCAGCAGCGTGGGGGGGAGTAATGAAAAACTGTTTTTT
V: TRBV7-9; J: TRBJ1-2; size: once; D: NA; CDR3: CASTAREGSGYTF; DNA: TGTGCCAGCACCGCTAGGGAGGGGTCTGGCTACACCTTC
V: TRBV2; J: TRBJ2-4; size: NA; D: TRBD2; CDR3: CASSEPRAGGSKNIQYF; DNA: TGTGCCAGCAGTGAACCGAGGGCCGGGGGGTCCAAAAACATTCAGTACTTC
V: TRBV5-1; J: TRBJ2-3; size: once; D: TRBD2; CDR3: CASSFSPRSGGARGTDTQYF; DNA: TGCGCCAGCAGCTTCTCCCCCCGGAGCGGGGGCGCCCGTGGCACAGATACGCAGTATTTT
V: TRBV5-1; J: TRBJ1-2; size: NA; D: NA; CDR3: CASSLAGNSNYGYTF; DNA: TGCGCCAGCAGCTTGGCCGGGAATTCTAACTATGGCTACACCTTC
V: TRBV9; J: TRBJ2-3; size: NA; D: TRBD2; CDR3: CASSVPGTSGDTQYF; DNA: TGTGCCAGCAGCGTACCCGGGACTAGCGGCGATACGCAGTATTTT
V: TRBV5-1; J: TRBJ2-7; size: NA; D: NA; CDR3: CASSVPDNSYEQYF; DNA: TGCGCCAGCAGCGTCCCGGACAACTCCTACGAGCAGTACTTC
V: TRBV7-6; J: TRBJ1-2; size: few; D: NA; CDR3: CASSLAVSRDGYTF; DNA: TGTGCCAGCAGCTTAGCGGTTTCCAGGGATGGCTACACCTTC
V: TRBV12-3/TRBV12-4; J: TRBJ1-2; size: NA; D: NA; CDR3: CASSRDSYGYTF; DNA: TGTGCCAGCTCTAGAGACAGCTATGGCTACACCTTC
V: TRBV7-6; J: TRBJ2-5; size: NA; D: NA; CDR3: CASSSKRARAGGETQYF; DNA: TGTGCCAGCAGCTCCAAACGGGCCCGGGCCGGGGGAGAGACCCAGTACTTC
V: TRBV19; J: TRBJ1-5; size: many; D: NA; CDR3: CASSIVQGPQHF; DNA: TGTGCCAGTAGTATCGTCCAGGGGCCCCAGCATTTT
V: TRBV5-1; J: TRBJ2-3; size: NA; D: TRBD2; CDR3: CASSLSGGRGDTQYF; DNA: TGCGCCAGCAGCCTTAGCGGGGGGCGTGGAGATACGCAGTATTTT
V: TRBV20-1; J: TRBJ2-1; size: NA; D: NA; CDR3: CSASRSDRLNEQFF; DNA: TGCAGTGCTAGTAGGTCAGACAGACTCAATGAGCAGTTCTTC
V: TRBV29-1; J: TRBJ1-2; size: few; D: NA; CDR3: CSVDSGGYTF; DNA: TGCAGCGTTGACAGCGGGGGCTACACCTTC
V: TRBV6-6; J: TRBJ1-1; size: once; D: NA; CDR3: CASSYSQNTEAFF; DNA: TGTGCCAGCAGTTACTCACAGAACACTGAAGCTTTCTTT
V: TRBV27; J: TRBJ1-1; size: once; D: NA; CDR3: CASSSSQNTEAFF; DNA: TGTGCCAGCAGTTCGTCACAGAACACTGAAGCTTTCTTT
V: TRBV6-1; J: TRBJ1-4; size: NA; D: NA; CDR3: CASSENEGYGKLFF; DNA: TGTGCCAGCAGTGAAAATGAGGGTTATGGGAAACTGTTTTTT
V: TRBV10-3; J: TRBJ2-3; size: NA; D: NA; CDR3: CAIGPFISDTQYF; DNA: TGTGCCATCGGCCCTTTCATCTCGGATACGCAGTATTTT
V: TRBV6-5; J: TRBJ2-5; size: NA; D: TRBD2; CDR3: CASIHSGGSRETQYF; DNA: TGTGCCAGCATACATAGCGGGGGTTCAAGAGAGACCCAGTACTTC
V: TRBV11-3; J: TRBJ2-1; size: NA; D: NA; CDR3: CASSLGSVYNEQFF; DNA: TGTGCCAGCAGCTTAGGGAGCGTGTACAATGAGCAGTTCTTC
V: TRBV6-5; J: TRBJ1-6; size: NA; D: NA; CDR3: CASARELYNSPLHF; DNA: TGTGCCAGCGCTAGGGAGCTTTATAATTCACCCCTCCACTTT
V: TRBV25-1; J: TRBJ1-4; size: NA; D: NA; CDR3: CASSDPREGQLNEKLFF; DNA: TGTGCCAGCAGTGATCCCAGGGAGGGACAACTTAATGAAAAACTGTTTTTT
V: TRBV5-6; J: TRBJ1-1; size: NA; D: NA; CDR3: CASSPDTNTEAFF; DNA: TGTGCCAGCAGCCCTGACACAAACACTGAAGCTTTCTTT
V: TRBV24-1; J: TRBJ2-6; size: NA; D: NA; CDR3: CATSDPGGTGANVLTF; DNA: TGTGCCACCAGTGATCCCGGGGGAACTGGGGCCAACGTCCTGACTTTC
V: TRBV6-5; J: TRBJ1-5; size: NA; D: NA; CDR3: CASTFSNQPQHF; DNA: TGTGCCAGCACGTTTAGCAATCAGCCCCAGCATTTT
V: TRBV6-6; J: TRBJ2-1; size: NA; D: TRBD2; CDR3: CASSYWEGEQFF; DNA: TGTGCCAGCAGTTATTGGGAGGGTGAGCAGTTCTTC
V: TRBV27; J: TRBJ2-3; size: NA; D: TRBD2; CDR3: CASSQRGGAGDTQYF; DNA: TGTGCCAGCAGTCAACGCGGGGGGGCCGGAGATACGCAGTATTTT
V: TRBV7-3; J: TRBJ2-5; size: NA; D: NA; CDR3: CASSPKGSQRETQYF; DNA: TGTGCCAGCAGCCCCAAAGGGAGCCAGCGAGAGACCCAGTACTTC
V: TRBV19; J: TRBJ1-1; size: NA; D: TRBD1; CDR3: CASNRDSMNTEAFF; DNA: TGTGCCAGTAACCGGGACAGCATGAACACTGAAGCTTTCTTT
V: TRBV7-3; J: TRBJ1-6; size: few; D: NA; CDR3: CASSLFNQNSPLHF; DNA: TGTGCCAGCAGCTTATTTAATCAGAATTCACCCCTCCACTTT
V: TRBV4-1; J: TRBJ2-5; size: NA; D: TRBD2; CDR3: CASSLWGSGGSKETQYF; DNA: TGCGCCAGCAGCCTGTGGGGCAGCGGGGGGTCTAAAGAGACCCAGTACTTC
V: TRBV4-3; J: TRBJ1-1; size: NA; D: NA; CDR3: CASSQETGPTDTEAFF; DNA: TGCGCCAGCAGCCAAGAGACTGGCCCAACGGACACTGAAGCTTTCTTT
V: TRBV24-1; J: TRBJ2-1; size: NA; D: TRBD2; CDR3: CATSDQTSGGRGEQFF; DNA: TGTGCCACCAGTGATCAGACTAGCGGGGGGCGAGGTGAGCAGTTCTTC
V: TRBV6-5; J: TRBJ1-6; size: NA; D: NA; CDR3: CASSPTDRLNSPLHF; DNA: TGTGCCAGCAGTCCTACGGACAGACTTAATTCACCCCTCCACTTT
V: TRBV5-6; J: TRBJ1-2; size: NA; D: NA; CDR3: CASSLERRDYGYTF; DNA: TGTGCCAGCAGCTTGGAGAGGAGGGACTATGGCTACACCTTC
V: TRBV7-9; J: TRBJ1-5; size: NA; D: NA; CDR3: CASSIEGISNQPQHF; DNA: TGTGCCAGCAGCATAGAGGGGATTAGCAATCAGCCCCAGCATTTT
V: TRBV19; J: TRBJ2-6; size: NA; D: TRBD1; CDR3: CASSRTGLSSGANVLTF; DNA: TGTGCCAGTAGCCGGACAGGGCTAAGCTCTGGGGCCAACGTCCTGACTTTC
V: TRBV5-1; J: TRBJ1-1; size: NA; D: TRBD1; CDR3: CASSDGSGQITEAFF; DNA: TGCGCCAGCAGCGACGGGTCGGGACAGATCACTGAAGCTTTCTTT
V: TRBV4-1; J: TRBJ2-3; size: NA; D: NA; CDR3: CASSAREFTDTQYF; DNA: TGCGCCAGCAGCGCCCGGGAGTTCACAGATACGCAGTATTTT
V: TRBV19; J: TRBJ2-5; size: NA; D: TRBD2; CDR3: CASSMGSGGFGGGETQYF; DNA: TGTGCCAGTAGTATGGGTAGCGGGGGGTTTGGGGGAGGAGAGACCCAGTACTTC
V: TRBV10-2; J: TRBJ2-5; size: NA; D: NA; CDR3: CASSLDGTQYF; DNA: TGCGCCAGCAGTTTAGATGGGACCCAGTACTTC
V: TRBV6-6; J: TRBJ2-7; size: NA; D: NA; CDR3: CASSYSYSQAYEQYF; DNA: TGTGCCAGCAGTTACTCTTACAGCCAGGCTTACGAGCAGTACTTC
V: TRBV24-1; J: TRBJ1-1; size: NA; D: TRBD1; CDR3: CAVRTGTNTEAFF; DNA: TGTGCCGTCCGGACAGGAACGAACACTGAAGCTTTCTTT
V: TRBV7-8; J: TRBJ2-5; size: NA; D: NA; CDR3: CASSLRSNAETQYF; DNA: TGTGCCAGCAGCTTACGATCCAACGCGGAGACCCAGTACTTC